The 12 T cell receptor beta chains presented below share a single source sample, sequenced in a study of OX40 agonist ivuxolimab in advanced cancers. Method: immunoSEQ multiplex PCR; TCRdb's copy keeps in-frame clones and lacks some. Here the sample spans some 95,000 clones, 75% to 90% being singletons. The sample was CD4+ or CD8+ T cells sorted from blood, taken in a trial of the OX40 agonist ivuxolimab. The receptors shown here come from an adult with an advanced solid tumor such as melanoma, head and neck, liver or kidney cancer.

The V call is TRBV19, the J call TRBJ2-5; D ambiguous. The CDR3 totals 13 residues. CDR1 and CDR2 from the germline V gene are LNHDA and SQIVND (reference sequence). V shed 0 bases and J shed 2 bases, with 4 bases lying between them. The CDR3, as DNA: TGTGCCAGTAGTATAGATCGGCAAGAGACCCAGTACTTC. The encoded protein is CASSIDRQETQYF.

This chain connects TRBV20-1 to TRBJ1-2; no clear D. V dropped 5 bases and J dropped 2 bases, with 6 bases sitting between them. From germline, CDR1 is DFQATT and CDR2 SNEGSKA (reference sequence). The CDR3 consists of 11 residues. This CDR3 is CSADFNYGYTF. The CDR3 DNA reads as TGCAGTGCTGATTTCAACTATGGCTACACCTTC.

This chain connects TRBV18 to TRBJ2-3; the D gene is possibly TRBD2 (6 bases). With 2 bases removed from V and 6 bases from J, the gap between germline ends came to 15 bases. The CDR3 has 15 amino acids. The V gene's germline CDR1 is KGHSH and CDR2 LQKENI. The CDR3, as DNA: TGTGCCAGCTCACCAAATCAGGGAGGACGCGATACGCAGTATTTT. Translation: CASSPNQGGRDTQYF.

The chain has TRBV5-8 and TRBJ1-2; the D gene is possibly TRBD1 (5 bases). CDR3 length: 13 residues. Germline CDR1 is SGHTS and CDR2 is YDEGEE. Between the trimmed V and J ends, which lost 4 bases and 0 bases, there was a span of 7 bases. The CDR3 DNA reads TGTGCCAGCAGCCAGACAGCTAACTATGGCTACACCTTC. Translation: CASSQTANYGYTF.

This clone occurred once. V usage is TRBV9 and J usage is TRBJ2-1; D not resolved. Deletions cut 2 bases from V and 0 bases from J, with 6 bases between. The CDR3 totals 14 residues. Germline values: CDR1 SGDLS, CDR2 YYNGEE. The CDR3 coding sequence is TGTGCCAGCAGCGTCAGGTCCTCCTACAATGAGCAGTTCTTC. This codes for CASSVRSSYNEQFF.

This clone came up once. The DNA for the CDR3 is TGTGCCAGCAGCTTAGGGGCTAGCGGCTACACCGGGGAGCTGTTTTTT. Translating gives CASSLGASGYTGELFF. This rearrangement joins TRBV5-4 to TRBJ2-2; the match to TRBD2 covers 7 bases. After removal of 2 bases from V and 3 bases from J, the junction contained 7 bases not matched to a gene. CDR3 length equals 16 residues. Germline V CDR1 and CDR2: SGHNT, YYREEE (reference sequence). Full variable domain (remainder filled in from reference TRBV5-4 and TRBJ2-2): ETGVTQSPTHLIKTRGQQVTLRCSSQSGHNTVSWYQQALGQGPQFIFQYYREEENGRGNFPPRFSGLQFPNYSSELNVNALELDDSALYLCASSLGASGYTGELFFGEGSRLTVL.

The chain uses TRBV29-1 and TRBJ2-2, with 9 bases lining up with TRBD1. V trimming: 6 bases; J trimming: 6 bases; junction bases outside the gene matches: 8. Germline CDR1 SQVTM, CDR2 ANQGSEA. The CDR3 totals 14 residues. The DNA of the CDR3 is TGCAGCGTACAACAGGGGGCTTATTCCGGGGAGCTGTTTTTT. Amino acid sequence: CSVQQGAYSGELFF.

This clone occurred once. This rearrangement joins TRBV6-5 to TRBJ1-2, with D perhaps TRBD1 (5 bases). V gave up 2 bases and J gave up 0 bases, with 10 bases separating them. The CDR3 loop spans 15 amino acids. CDR1 MNHEY and CDR2 SVGAGI come from the germline V gene. The CDR3 region is CASSYERGSNYGYTF. CDR3 DNA sequence: TGTGCCAGCAGTTACGAAAGGGGATCTAACTATGGCTACACCTTC.

The V and J genes are TRBV7-2 and TRBJ2-3, with 7 bases lining up with TRBD2. Trimming took 0 bases from V and 3 from J; bases not matched to a gene: 9. The CDR3 spans 17 residues. Germline assignment: CDR1 SGHTA and CDR2 FQGNSA. The CDR3 spells CASSLALRGRRTDTQYF. The CDR3 region has the DNA TGTGCCAGCAGCTTAGCATTGCGCGGGAGACGAACAGATACGCAGTATTTT.

The chain carries TRBV19 and TRBJ1-2; D might be TRBD1 (6 bases). CDR3 length: 17 amino acids. Germline CDR1 LNHDA, CDR2 SQIVND (reference sequence). Deletions cut 3 bases from V and 6 bases from J, with 23 bases between. The CDR3 nucleotides are TGTGCCAGTAGTATGCCTGTAGGGACATCAACTGTGGATGGCTACACCTTC. This gives the protein CASSMPVGTSTVDGYTF.

V and J are TRBV5-1 and TRBJ2-6; the match to TRBD2 covers 7 bases. The CDR3 covers 17 residues. Per germline, CDR1 SGHRS and CDR2 YFSETQ. V lost 4 bases and J lost 0; bases outside the gene matches: 7. The CDR3 region is CASSRREGFSGANVLTF. The CDR3 nucleotides read TGCGCCAGCAGCCGGAGGGAGGGTTTCTCTGGGGCCAACGTCCTGACTTTC.

The chain carries TRBV4-1 and TRBJ1-6, with no clear D. The CDR3 sequence is 18 residues long. Germline loops: CDR1 MGHRA, CDR2 YSYEKL. Trimming removed 1 base at V and 0 bases at J, with 13 bases between. The CDR3, as DNA: TGCGCCAGCAGCCAAGCGTCCGGGCAGATCTCCTATAATTCACCCCTCCACTTT. Translating it yields CASSQASGQISYNSPLHF.